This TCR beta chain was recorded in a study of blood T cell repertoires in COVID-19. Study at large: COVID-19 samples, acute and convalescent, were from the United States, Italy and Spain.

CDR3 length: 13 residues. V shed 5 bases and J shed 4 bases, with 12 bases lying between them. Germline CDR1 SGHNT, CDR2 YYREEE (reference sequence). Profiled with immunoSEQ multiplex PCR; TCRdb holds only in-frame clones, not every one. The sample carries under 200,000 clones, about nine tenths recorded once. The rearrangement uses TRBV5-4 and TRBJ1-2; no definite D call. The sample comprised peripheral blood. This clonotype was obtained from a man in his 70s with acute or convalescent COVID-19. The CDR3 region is CASSREGTYGYTF. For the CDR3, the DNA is TGTGCCAGCAGTCGAGAGGGCACCTATGGCTACACCTTC.